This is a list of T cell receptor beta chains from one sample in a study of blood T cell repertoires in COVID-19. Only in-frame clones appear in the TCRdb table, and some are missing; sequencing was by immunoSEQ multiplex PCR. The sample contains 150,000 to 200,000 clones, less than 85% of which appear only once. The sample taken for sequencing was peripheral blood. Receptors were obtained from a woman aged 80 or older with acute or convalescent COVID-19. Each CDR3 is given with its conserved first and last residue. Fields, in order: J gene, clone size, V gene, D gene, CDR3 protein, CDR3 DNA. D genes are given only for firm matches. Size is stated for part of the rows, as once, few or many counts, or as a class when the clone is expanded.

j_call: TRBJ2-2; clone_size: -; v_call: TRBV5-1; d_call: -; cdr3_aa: CASSWGGRNTGELFF; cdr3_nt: TGCGCCAGCAGCTGGGGGGGCAGGAACACCGGGGAGCTGTTTTTT
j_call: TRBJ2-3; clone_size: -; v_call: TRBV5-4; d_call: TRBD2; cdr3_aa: CASSLFSGDTQYF; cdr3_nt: TGTGCCAGCAGCTTGTTTAGCGGGGATACGCAGTATTTT
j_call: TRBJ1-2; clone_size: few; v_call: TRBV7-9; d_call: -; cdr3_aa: CASSLIQEYGYTF; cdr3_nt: TGTGCCAGCAGCTTAATCCAGGAATATGGCTACACCTTC
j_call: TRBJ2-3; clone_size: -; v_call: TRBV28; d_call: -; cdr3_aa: CASSLVAPTQYF; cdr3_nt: TGTGCCAGCAGTTTAGTAGCCCCAACGCAGTATTTT
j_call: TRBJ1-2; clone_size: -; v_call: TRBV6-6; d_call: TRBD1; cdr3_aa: CASSYSPDRGYTF; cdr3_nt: TGTGCCAGCAGTTACTCTCCGGACAGGGGATACACCTTC
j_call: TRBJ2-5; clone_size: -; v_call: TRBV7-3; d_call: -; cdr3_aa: CASSWGGMGGDQETQYF; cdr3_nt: TGTGCCAGCAGCTGGGGTGGTATGGGGGGTGATCAAGAGACCCAGTACTTC
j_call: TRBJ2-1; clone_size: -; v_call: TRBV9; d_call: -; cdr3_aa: CASSVMATNGNEQFF; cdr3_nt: TGTGCCAGCAGCGTAATGGCCACGAACGGGAATGAGCAGTTCTTC
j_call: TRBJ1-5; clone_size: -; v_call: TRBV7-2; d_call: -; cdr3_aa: CASSPGGDSQPQHF; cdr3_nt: TGTGCCAGCAGCCCCGGGGGGGATAGTCAGCCCCAGCATTTT
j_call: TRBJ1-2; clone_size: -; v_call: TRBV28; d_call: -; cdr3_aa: CASSFPNYGYTF; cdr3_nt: TGTGCCAGCAGTTTCCCAAACTATGGCTACACCTTC
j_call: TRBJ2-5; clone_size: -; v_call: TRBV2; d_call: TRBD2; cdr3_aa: CASKGSGGQETQYF; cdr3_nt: TGTGCCAGCAAGGGAAGCGGGGGACAAGAGACCCAGTACTTC
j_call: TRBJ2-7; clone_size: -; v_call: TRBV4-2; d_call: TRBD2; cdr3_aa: CASAGGPGYEQYF; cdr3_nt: TGTGCCAGCGCGGGAGGGCCGGGCTACGAGCAGTACTTC
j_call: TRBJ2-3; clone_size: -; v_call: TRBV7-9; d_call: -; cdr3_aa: CASSSRSKSTDTQYF; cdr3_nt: TGTGCCAGCAGCTCCCGTAGCAAAAGCACAGATACGCAGTATTTT
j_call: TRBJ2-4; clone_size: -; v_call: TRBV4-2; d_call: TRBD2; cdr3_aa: CASSQAGLAGEDLAKNIQYF; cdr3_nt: TGTGCCAGCAGCCAAGCGGGACTAGCGGGAGAGGATTTAGCCAAAAACATTCAGTACTTC
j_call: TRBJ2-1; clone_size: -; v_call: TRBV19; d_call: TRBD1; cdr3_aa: CASSQRGQGIYEQFF; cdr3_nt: TGTGCCAGTAGCCAAAGGGGACAGGGGATTTATGAGCAGTTCTTC
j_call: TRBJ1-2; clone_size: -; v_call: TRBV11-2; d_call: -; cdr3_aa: CASSLGGTQGHYGYTF; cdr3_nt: TGTGCCAGCAGCTTAGGGGGGACCCAGGGGCACTATGGCTACACCTTC
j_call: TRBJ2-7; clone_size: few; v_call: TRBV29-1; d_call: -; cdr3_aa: CSVEEGGPPYEQYF; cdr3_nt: TGCAGCGTTGAAGAGGGGGGACCTCCCTACGAGCAGTACTTC
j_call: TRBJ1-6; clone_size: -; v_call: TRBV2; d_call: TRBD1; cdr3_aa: CASSEGQGNSPLHF; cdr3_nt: TGTGCCAGCAGCGAGGGACAGGGCAATTCACCCCTCCACTTT
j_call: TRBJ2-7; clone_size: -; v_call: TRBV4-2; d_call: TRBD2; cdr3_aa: CASSHYGGRAVNEQYF; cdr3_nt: TGTGCCAGCAGCCATTACGGAGGGAGGGCCGTCAACGAGCAGTACTTC
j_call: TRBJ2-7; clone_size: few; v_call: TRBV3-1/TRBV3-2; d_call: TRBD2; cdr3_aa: CASSRQTSGDEQYF; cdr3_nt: TGTGCCAGCAGCCGACAGACTAGCGGGGACGAGCAGTACTTC
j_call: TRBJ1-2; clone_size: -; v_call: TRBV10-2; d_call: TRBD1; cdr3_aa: CASSEGQGENYGYTF; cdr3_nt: TGCGCCAGCAGTGAGGGACAGGGGGAGAACTATGGCTACACCTTC
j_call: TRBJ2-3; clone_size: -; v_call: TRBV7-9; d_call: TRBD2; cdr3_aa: CASSSRFGRSSTDTQYF; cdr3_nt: TGTGCCAGCAGCTCCCGGTTCGGGAGGTCTAGCACAGATACGCAGTATTTT
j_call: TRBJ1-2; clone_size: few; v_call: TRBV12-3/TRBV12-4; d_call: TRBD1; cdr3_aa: CASSGDRGGYTF; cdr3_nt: TGTGCCAGCAGTGGAGACAGGGGCGGCTACACCTTC
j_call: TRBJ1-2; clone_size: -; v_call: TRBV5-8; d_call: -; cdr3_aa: CASSLRTQDYGYTF; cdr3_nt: TGTGCCAGCAGCCTCCGAACACAAGACTATGGCTACACCTTC
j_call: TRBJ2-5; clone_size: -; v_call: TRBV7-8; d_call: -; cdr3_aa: CASSTPLSGPLGETQYF; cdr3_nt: TGTGCCAGCAGCACCCCCCTCAGCGGACCCCTCGGGGAGACCCAGTACTTC
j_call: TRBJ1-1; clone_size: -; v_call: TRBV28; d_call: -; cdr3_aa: CASSFAKNTEAFF; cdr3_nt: TGTGCCAGCAGTTTCGCTAAGAACACTGAAGCTTTCTTT
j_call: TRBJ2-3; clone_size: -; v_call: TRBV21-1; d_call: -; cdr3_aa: CASSKNKPGSREADTQYF; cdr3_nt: TGTGCCAGCAGCAAAAACAAACCGGGGTCTAGGGAGGCGGATACGCAGTATTTT
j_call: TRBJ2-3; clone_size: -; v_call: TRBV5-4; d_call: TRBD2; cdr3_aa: CASSTSGLAGDTQYF; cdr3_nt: TGTGCCAGCAGCACGTCGGGACTAGCGGGGGATACGCAGTATTTT
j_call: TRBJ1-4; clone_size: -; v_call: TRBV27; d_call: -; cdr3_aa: CASKSDRTGRREKLFF; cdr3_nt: TGTGCCAGCAAATCAGACCGAACAGGGCGTCGGGAAAAACTGTTTTTT
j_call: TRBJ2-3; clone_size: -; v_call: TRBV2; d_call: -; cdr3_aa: CASSRESSTDTQYF; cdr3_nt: TGTGCCAGCAGTCGGGAGTCCAGCACAGATACGCAGTATTTT
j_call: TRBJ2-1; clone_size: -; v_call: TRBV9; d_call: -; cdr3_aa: CASSAQYTGSYNEQFF; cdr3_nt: TGTGCCAGCAGCGCCCAATACACAGGGTCCTACAATGAGCAGTTCTTC
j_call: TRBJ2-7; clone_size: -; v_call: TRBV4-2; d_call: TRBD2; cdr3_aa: CASSQERGSGASGIPYEQYF; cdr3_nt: TGTGCCAGCAGCCAAGAGAGGGGCAGCGGGGCTAGCGGAATCCCCTACGAGCAGTACTTC
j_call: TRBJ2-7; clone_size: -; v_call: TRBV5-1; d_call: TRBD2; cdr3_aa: CASSWGTSVTYEQYF; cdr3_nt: TGCGCCAGCAGCTGGGGGACTAGCGTAACCTACGAGCAGTACTTC
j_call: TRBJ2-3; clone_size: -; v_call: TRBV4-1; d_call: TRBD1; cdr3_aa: CASSQQTGESDTQYF; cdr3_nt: TGCGCCAGCAGCCAGCAGACAGGGGAGTCAGATACGCAGTATTTT
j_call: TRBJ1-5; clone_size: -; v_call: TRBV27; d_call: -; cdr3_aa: CASSSQGGNQPQHF; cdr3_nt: TGTGCCAGCAGTTCACAGGGCGGCAATCAGCCCCAGCATTTT
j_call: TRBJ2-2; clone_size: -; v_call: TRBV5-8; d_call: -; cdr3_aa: CASSAEPRTGELFF; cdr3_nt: TGTGCCAGCAGCGCCGAGCCGAGGACCGGGGAGCTGTTTTTT
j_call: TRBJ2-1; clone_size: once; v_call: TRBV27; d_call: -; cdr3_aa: CASKLQGSLEQFF; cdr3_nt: TGTGCCAGCAAACTTCAGGGGTCCCTTGAGCAGTTCTTC
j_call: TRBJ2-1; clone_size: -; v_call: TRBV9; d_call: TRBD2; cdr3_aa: CASSAGLALYNEQFF; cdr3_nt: TGTGCCAGCAGCGCGGGACTAGCGCTATACAATGAGCAGTTCTTC
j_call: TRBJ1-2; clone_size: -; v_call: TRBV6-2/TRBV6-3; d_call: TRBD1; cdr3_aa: CASSREGQLYYGYTF; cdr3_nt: TGTGCCAGCAGCCGCGAGGGACAGTTGTACTATGGCTACACCTTC
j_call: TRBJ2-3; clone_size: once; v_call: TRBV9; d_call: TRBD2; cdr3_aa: CASSSPSGSTDTQYF; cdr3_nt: TGTGCCAGCAGCAGCCCTAGCGGGAGTACAGATACGCAGTATTTT
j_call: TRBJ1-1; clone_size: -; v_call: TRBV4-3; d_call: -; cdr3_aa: CASSQEKGRDDTEAFF; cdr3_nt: TGCGCCAGCAGCCAAGAAAAGGGGAGGGACGACACTGAAGCTTTCTTT
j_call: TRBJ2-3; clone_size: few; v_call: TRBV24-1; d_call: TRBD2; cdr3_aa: CATSGGGRMRSTDTQYF; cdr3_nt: TGTGCCACCAGTGGGGGCGGGAGGATGCGGAGCACAGATACGCAGTATTTT
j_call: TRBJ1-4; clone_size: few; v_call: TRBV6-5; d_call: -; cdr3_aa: CASSYEMGQEKLFF; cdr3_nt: TGTGCCAGCAGTTACGAGATGGGGCAGGAAAAACTGTTTTTT
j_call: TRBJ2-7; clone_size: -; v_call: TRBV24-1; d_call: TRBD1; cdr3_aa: CATSADRSYEQYF; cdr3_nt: TGTGCCACCAGTGCGGACAGGTCCTACGAGCAGTACTTC
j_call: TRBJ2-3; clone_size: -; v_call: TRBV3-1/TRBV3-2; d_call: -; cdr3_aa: CASSQGVTSTDTQYF; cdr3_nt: TGTGCCAGCAGCCAAGGCGTCACTAGCACAGATACGCAGTATTTT
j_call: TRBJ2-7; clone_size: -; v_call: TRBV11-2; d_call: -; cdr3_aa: CASSLEVDTRNSYEQYF; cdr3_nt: TGTGCCAGCAGCTTAGAGGTCGACACCCGTAATTCCTACGAGCAGTACTTC
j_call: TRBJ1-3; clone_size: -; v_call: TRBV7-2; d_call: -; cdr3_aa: CASSFRQAGNTIYF; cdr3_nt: TGTGCCAGCAGCTTTCGTCAAGCAGGAAACACCATATATTTT
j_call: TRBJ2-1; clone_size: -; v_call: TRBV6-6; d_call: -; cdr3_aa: CASSYENKQTEQFF; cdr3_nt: TGTGCCAGCAGTTACGAGAATAAACAGACTGAGCAGTTCTTC
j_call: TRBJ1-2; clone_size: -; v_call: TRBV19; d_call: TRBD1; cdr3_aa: CASSIIEDRGRLYGYTF; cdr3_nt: TGTGCCAGTAGTATAATAGAGGACAGGGGGCGCCTCTATGGCTACACCTTC
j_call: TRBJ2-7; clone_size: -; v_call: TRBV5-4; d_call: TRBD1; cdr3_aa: CASSRGTDPTSYEQYF; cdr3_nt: TGTGCCAGCAGCAGGGGGACAGACCCCACCTCCTACGAGCAGTACTTC
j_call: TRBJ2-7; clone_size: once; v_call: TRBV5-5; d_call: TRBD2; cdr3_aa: CASSRRGTSGRAGENGEQYF; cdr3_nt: TGTGCCAGCAGCCGAAGAGGGACTAGCGGGAGGGCCGGGGAGAATGGCGAGCAGTACTTC
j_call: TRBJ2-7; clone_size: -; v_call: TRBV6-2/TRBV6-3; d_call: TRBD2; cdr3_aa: CASSYEVLAGAYEQYF; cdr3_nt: TGTGCCAGCAGTTACGAAGTTCTAGCGGGGGCCTACGAGCAGTACTTC
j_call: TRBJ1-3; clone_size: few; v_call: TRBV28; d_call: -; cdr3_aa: CASSTGRNSGNTIYF; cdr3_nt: TGTGCCAGCAGTACCGGTAGAAACTCTGGAAACACCATATATTTT
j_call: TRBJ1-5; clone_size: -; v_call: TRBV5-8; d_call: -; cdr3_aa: CASSPGNRVGNQPQHF; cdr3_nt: TGTGCCAGCAGCCCAGGGAACAGGGTGGGCAATCAGCCCCAGCATTTT
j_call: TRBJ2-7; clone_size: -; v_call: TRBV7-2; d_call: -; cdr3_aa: CASSLDGLASGEQYF; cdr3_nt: TGTGCCAGCAGCTTAGACGGGCTAGCGTCGGGCGAGCAGTACTTC
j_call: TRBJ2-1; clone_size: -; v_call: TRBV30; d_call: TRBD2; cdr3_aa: CAWNGRSAYNEQFF; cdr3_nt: TGTGCCTGGAACGGGAGGAGTGCCTACAATGAGCAGTTCTTC
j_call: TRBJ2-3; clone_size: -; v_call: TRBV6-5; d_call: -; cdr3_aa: CASSYMGEGTDTQYF; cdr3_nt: TGTGCCAGCAGTTACATGGGAGAAGGTACAGATACGCAGTATTTT
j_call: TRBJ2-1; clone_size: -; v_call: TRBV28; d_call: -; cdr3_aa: CASTERVYYNEQFF; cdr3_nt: TGTGCCAGCACGGAGCGGGTATACTACAATGAGCAGTTCTTC
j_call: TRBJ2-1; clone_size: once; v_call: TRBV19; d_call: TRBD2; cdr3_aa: CASSPSASGSGNEQFF; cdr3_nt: TGTGCCAGTAGTCCCTCTGCCAGCGGGAGCGGCAATGAGCAGTTCTTC